This T cell receptor beta chain comes out of a study of control samples from healthy donors and cancer patients. The CDR3 runs to 15 residues. Germline V gives CDR1 MNHNS, CDR2 SASEGT. Trimming stripped 2 bases from V and 8 bases from J, with 15 bases between. Repertoires were generated with immunoSEQ multiplex PCR, while TCRdb's copy carries only in-frame clones and drops some. The repertoire holds around 94,000 clones, with more than 80% as singletons. The sequence derives from a young woman in good health. This chain joins TRBV6-1 and TRBJ1-4; the D gene is possibly TRBD1 (6 bases). The sequencing input was blood. CDR3 protein: CASSESGGRREKLFF. As DNA, the CDR3 is TGTGCCAGCAGTGAATCCGGGGGGCGACGGGAAAAACTGTTTTTT.